This passage covers 6 T cell receptor beta chains from one sample sequenced in a study of T cell responses to AZD1222 COVID-19 vaccine. The method was immunoSEQ multiplex PCR; TCRdb's version includes in-frame clones alone and lacks a portion of them. The sample shows 180,000 or so clones, 85% to 90% of them seen only once. Sequenced material: peripheral blood, taken 28 days after the second AZD1222 dose. Receptors were obtained from an adult who received the AZD1222 COVID-19 vaccine.

This chain links TRBV9 with TRBJ2-1, with 8 positions matching TRBD2. Germline-derived CDR1 and CDR2 are SGDLS and YYNGEE. The CDR3 loop spans 14 amino acids. The V and J ends lost 3 bases and 8 bases, in that order; junction bases with no gene match: 7. CDR3 DNA: TGTGCCAGCAGCGCAAGCGGGAGTTGGGATGAGCAGTTCTTC. Translated, it gives CASSASGSWDEQFF. Together with reference TRBV9 and TRBJ2-1, the CDR3 gives the full variable domain: DSGVTQTPKHLITATGQRVTLRCSPRSGDLSVYWYQQSLDQGLQFLIQYYNGEERAKGNILERFSAQQFPDLHSELNLSSLELGDSALYFCASSASGSWDEQFFGPGTRLTVL.

The chain carries TRBV28 and TRBJ2-2; D might be TRBD1 (6 bases). The germline CDR1 and CDR2 sequences are MDHEN and SYDVKM. There are 18 residues in the CDR3. Between the trimmed V and J ends, which lost 2 bases and 3 bases, there was a span of 19 bases. CDR3 sequence reads: CASSLLAGTPPDTGELFF. DNA for the CDR3: TGTGCCAGCAGTTTACTGGCCGGGACACCGCCTGACACCGGGGAGCTGTTTTTT.

This clone was seen only a few times. Here the CDR3 DNA reads TGTGCCAGCAGCTTAAAGGGCAGGGGGCGGGACAATGAGCAGTTCTTC. Its protein is CASSLKGRGRDNEQFF. The chain employs TRBV7-2 and TRBJ2-1, with 8 bases matching TRBD1. Germline CDR1 reads SGHTA; CDR2 reads FQGNSA. V was pared by 2 bases and J by 5 bases, with 8 bases of the junction left unmatched. There are 16 residues in the CDR3.

For this clone: The sample carries other DNA sequences with the same CDR3. The chain joins TRBV4-2 to TRBJ2-5; D is possibly TRBD1 or TRBD2 (5 bases each). The germline CDR1 and CDR2 sequences are LGHNA and YNFKEQ. Trimming cost V 0 bases and J 5 bases, with 13 bases left between them. The length of the CDR3 is 15 residues. CDR3 region: CASSQDGQGGETQYF. DNA of the CDR3: TGTGCCAGCAGCCAAGATGGGCAGGGCGGGGAGACCCAGTACTTC.

V usage is TRBV12-5 and J usage is TRBJ2-3; 10 bases agree with TRBD2. J lost 1 base, V lost 6 bases, and 10 bases had no gene match. Germline-derived CDR1 and CDR2 are LGHNT and FRNRAP. CDR3 length: 17 amino acids. DNA of the CDR3: TGTGCTAGTGGCCCTGGACTAGCGGACGGGGGCACAGATACGCAGTATTTT. Translating it yields CASGPGLADGGTDTQYF.

The chain recombines TRBV28 with TRBJ2-7; 14 positions match TRBD2. This CDR3 comprises 16 residues. Germline CDR1 is MDHEN and CDR2 is SYDVKM. J lost 5 bases, V lost 6 bases, and 9 bases had no gene match. The CDR3 region has the DNA TGTGCCAGCAGCTCCGCCGGGACTAGCGGGAGTGACGAGCAGTACTTC. Amino acids: CASSSAGTSGSDEQYF.